These 17 T cell receptor beta chains originate from one sample sequenced in a study of blood T cell repertoires in COVID-19. The data were produced by immunoSEQ multiplex PCR, yet TCRdb's version contains in-frame clones alone and is incomplete. This repertoire shows about 33,000 clones, roughly 90% found once; its top ten account for over 9.5%. Source material: peripheral blood. These receptors were taken from a human donor in a cohort sampled during active COVID-19.

V gene TRBV19 combines with J gene TRBJ1-1, with D unclear. CDR3 size: 12 residues. CDR1 is LNHDA and CDR2 is SQIVND in the germline V gene (reference sequence). V was cut by 7 bases and J by 9 bases, with 15 bases left in between. In nucleotides, the CDR3 is TGTGCCAGTAATTCCCCCGGGGTCCAAGCTTTCTTT. Translation gives CASNSPGVQAFF. The full variable domain, its missing parts supplied by reference TRBV19 and TRBJ1-1, is DGGITQSPKYLFRKEGQNVTLSCEQNLNHDAMYWYRQDPGQGLRLIYYSQIVNDFQKGDIAEGYSVSREKKESFPLTVTSAQKNPTAFYLCASNSPGVQAFFGQGTRLTVV.

V gene TRBV18 combines with J gene TRBJ2-5, with TRBD1 matching over 8 bases. This CDR3 region has 15 residues. V was pared by 4 bases and J by 4 bases, with 8 bases of the junction left unmatched. The germline CDR1 and CDR2 sequences are KGHSH and LQKENI. CDR3 sequence: CASSRYRGATETQYF. As DNA, the CDR3 is TGTGCCAGCTCACGCTACAGGGGGGCGACAGAGACCCAGTACTTC. Complete variable domain (other parts from reference TRBV18 and TRBJ2-5): NAGVMQNPRHLVRRRGQEARLRCSPMKGHSHVYWYRQLPEEGLKFMVYLQKENIIDESGMPKERFSAEFPKEGPSILRIQQVVRGDSAAYFCASSRYRGATETQYFGPGTRLLVL.

The chain is built from TRBV18 and TRBJ2-2, with TRBD1 matching 9 bases. Unmatched junction bases numbered 6, after V lost 4 bases and J lost 0 bases. Germline V gene data show CDR1 as KGHSH and CDR2 as LQKENI. The CDR3 covers 17 residues. CDR3 residues: CASSRDTGGANTGELFF. The CDR3 bases are TGTGCCAGCTCACGGGACACAGGGGGCGCGAACACCGGGGAGCTGTTTTTT.

CDR3 bases: TGTGCCAGCAGCCCCTTGTTCGAGACAGGGGACTACGAGCAGTACTTC. Translation gives CASSPLFETGDYEQYF. The rearrangement uses TRBV7-3 and TRBJ2-7, with 8 bases identical to TRBD1. This CDR3 is built from 16 residues. CDR1 and CDR2 (germline): SGHTA, FQGTGA. After removal of 5 bases from V and 3 bases from J, the junction contained 12 bases not matched to a gene.

The chain uses TRBV6-6 and TRBJ1-3, with 9 bases aligning to TRBD1. Unmatched junction bases numbered 0, after V lost 6 bases and J lost 0 bases. Germline V gives CDR1 MNHNY, CDR2 SVGAGI (reference sequence). There are 14 residues in the CDR3. CDR3 sequence: CASRDRGSGNTIYF. The CDR3 nucleotides are TGTGCCAGCAGGGACAGGGGCTCTGGAAACACCATATATTTT.

This clone occurred once. The rearrangement joins TRBV27 to TRBJ2-1; 11 bases fit TRBD2. The CDR3 contains 17 residues. CDR1 is MNHEY and CDR2 is SMNVEV in the germline V gene (reference sequence). With V trimmed by 4 bases and J by 5 bases, 10 bases remained unmatched. In DNA, the CDR3 is TGTGCCAGCAGTTCACTGAAACTAGCGGGAGACGACAATGAGCAGTTCTTC. The encoded protein is CASSSLKLAGDDNEQFF.

The chain employs TRBV16 and TRBJ2-1, with 8 bases fitting TRBD2. This CDR3 contains 18 residues. V was clipped by 0 bases and J by 0 bases; unmatched bases: 7. CDR1 is KGHSY and CDR2 is FQNENV in the germline V gene. The CDR3 bases are TGTGCCAGCAGCCAATCGATGCCGACTAGCGCCTCCTACAATGAGCAGTTCTTC. Its translation is CASSQSMPTSASYNEQFF.

The rearrangement links TRBV5-1 to TRBJ2-7; perhaps TRBD1 as D (5 bases). Trimming cost V 0 bases and J 4 bases, with 8 bases left between them. The CDR3 is 13 residues long. CDR1 is SGHRS, CDR2 YFSETQ, per germline. CDR3 loop: CASSLVQGYEQYF. The CDR3 DNA sequence: TGCGCCAGCAGCTTGGTGCAGGGTTACGAGCAGTACTTC. Full variable domain (outside the CDR3, taken from reference TRBV5-1 and TRBJ2-7): KAGVTQTPRYLIKTRGQQVTLSCSPISGHRSVSWYQQTPGQGLQFLFEYFSETQRNKGNFPGRFSGRQFSNSRSEMNVSTLELGDSALYLCASSLVQGYEQYFGPGTRLTVT.

The chain employs TRBV29-1 and TRBJ2-1; D not certain. The V gene lost 4 bases and the J gene lost 8 bases, with 18 bases spanning the gap. Germline-derived CDR1 and CDR2 are SQVTM and ANQGSEA. This CDR3 region has 14 residues. CDR3 amino acids: CSVVMHRADDEQFF. CDR3 in DNA: TGCAGCGTTGTGATGCATCGAGCTGATGATGAGCAGTTCTTC.

DNA of the CDR3: TGTGCCACATCGCCCCGTGGGGGGTTGCTGTTTTTT. The encoded protein is CATSPRGGLLFF. This chain connects TRBV19 to TRBJ1-4; tentatively, D is TRBD1 (5 bases). CDR3 length: 12 residues. V was cut by 10 bases and J by 14 bases, with 20 bases left in between. CDR1 is LNHDA, CDR2 SQIVND, per germline (reference sequence). The full variable domain, with the rest looked up from reference TRBV19 and TRBJ1-4, is DGGITQSPKYLFRKEGQNVTLSCEQNLNHDAMYWYRQDPGQGLRLIYYSQIVNDFQKGDIAEGYSVSREKKESFPLTVTSAQKNPTAFYLCATSPRGGLLFFGSGTQLSVL.

CDR3 residues: CASSLVGRETDGYTF. The CDR3 region has the DNA TGTGCCAGCAGCTTAGTGGGGCGGGAAACGGATGGCTACACCTTC. V gene TRBV7-9 combines with J gene TRBJ1-2; a possible D gene is TRBD1 (5 bases). Germline values: CDR1 SEHNR, CDR2 FQNEAQ (reference sequence). The CDR3 length is 15 residues. The germline V and J ends were trimmed by 1 base and 6 bases, with 15 bases remaining between them.

In DNA form, the CDR3 reads TGTGCCAGCAGCCTGGACAGGTCAGAGACCCAGTACTTC. Protein sequence: CASSLDRSETQYF. The rearrangement joins TRBV27 to TRBJ2-5; 7 bases line up with TRBD1. V shed 6 bases and J 4 bases; nucleotides not matched to a gene: 5. Germline V gives CDR1 MNHEY, CDR2 SMNVEV (reference sequence). The CDR3 is 13 residues long.

Here the CDR3 DNA reads TGTGCCAGCAGCTTAGCCCGACTCCACAATGAGCAGTTCTTC. This codes for CASSLARLHNEQFF. The gene calls are TRBV7-9 and TRBJ2-1; D is undetermined. The CDR3 totals 14 residues. V was shortened by 0 bases and J by 5 bases, with 8 bases between the two germline ends. Germline lookup yields CDR1 SEHNR and CDR2 FQNEAQ (reference sequence).

This clone turned up a few times. J is TRBJ1-2 and V is TRBV18, with a weak D call TRBD1 (6 bases). Germline CDR1 reads KGHSH; CDR2 reads LQKENI. The CDR3 totals 15 residues. V was trimmed by 0 bases and J by 3 bases, leaving 11 bases between them. CDR3 in DNA: TGTGCCAGCTCACCACCGAGGGGGTACGACTATGGCTACACCTTC. Its translation is CASSPPRGYDYGYTF.

The V and J genes are TRBV20-1 and TRBJ2-7, with D possibly TRBD1 on 5 matching bases. This CDR3 is built from 14 residues. Per the germline V gene, CDR1 is DFQATT and CDR2 is SNEGSKA (reference sequence). Between the trimmed V and J ends, which lost 3 bases and 2 bases, there was a span of 14 bases. The CDR3 DNA sequence: TGCAGTGCTAGTCCCCCCAGGGCCACCTACGAGCAGTACTTC. This gives the protein CSASPPRATYEQYF.

This chain joins TRBV6-1 and TRBJ2-3, with 10 positions matching TRBD2. The V gene's germline CDR1 is MNHNS and CDR2 SASEGT. V shed 2 bases and J 9 bases; nucleotides not matched to a gene: 11. The CDR3 has 16 amino acids. The CDR3 nucleotides are TGTGCCAGCAGTGAATTTCCTAGCGGGAGATCTGGGACGCAGTATTTT. This encodes CASSEFPSGRSGTQYF.

This clone was counted once. CDR3 sequence reads: CASSVGQGAYTEAFF. In DNA, the CDR3 is TGTGCCAGCAGCGTGGGACAGGGGGCTTACACTGAAGCTTTCTTT. The rearrangement links TRBV7-3 to TRBJ1-1; 12 bases align to TRBD1. Germline CDR1 and CDR2: SGHTA and FQGTGA. V shed 5 bases and J 3 bases; nucleotides not matched to a gene: 4. The CDR3 consists of 15 residues.